A single sample is the source of the 14 T cell receptor beta chains below, sequenced in a study of human T cells and chemical hapten exposure. Time point of the sample: patch test 1, 2 weeks after DPC sensitization. Treatment defined: therapeutic diphenylcyclopropenone sensitization with weekly scalp DPC. TCRdb re-called the RACE reads through MiXCR, storing one row per CDR3 protein. The sample has around 110,000 distinct CDR3 sequences; 12% are singletons. The sample was whole blood, taken in connection with sensitization to the hapten diphenylcyclopropenone (DPC). Source of these receptors: a woman aged 45-60 years with alopecia areata. Some clones in this sample may be carry-over from other donors' samples.

The chain employs TRBV11-1 and TRBJ2-1; TRBD2 matches 8 bases. The CDR3 sequence is 15 residues long. The trim removed 5 bases at V and 4 bases at J, leaving 7 bases unmatched. CDR1 is SGHAT, CDR2 FQDESV, per germline (reference sequence). The CDR3, as DNA: TGTGCCAGCAGCGCCCACAGCGGGGGTTACAATGAGCAGTTCTTC. It yields the protein CASSAHSGGYNEQFF. Full variable domain (outside the CDR3, taken from reference TRBV11-1 and TRBJ2-1): EAEVAQSPRYKITEKSQAVAFWCDPISGHATLYWYRQILGQGPELLVQFQDESVVDDSQLPKDRFSAERLKGVDSTLKIQPAELGDSAMYLCASSAHSGGYNEQFFGPGTRLTVL.

The CDR3 is CAVRETDSYEQYF. Here the CDR3 DNA reads TGTGCCGTTCGAGAGACAGACTCCTACGAGCAGTACTTC. The V gene is TRBV6-5, the J gene TRBJ2-7; a weak D match, TRBD1 (5 bases). CDR3 length equals 13 residues. V lost 11 bases to trimming and J lost 0 bases, with 14 bases between them. CDR1 is MNHEY, CDR2 SVGAGI, per germline.

This clonotype was counted between two and nine times. The rearrangement links TRBV29-1 to TRBJ2-5, with TRBD1 as a possible D gene (5 bases). V shed 6 bases and J shed 4 bases, with 15 bases lying between them. CDR3 size: 13 residues. CDR1 and CDR2 from the germline V gene are SQVTM and ANQGSEA. This CDR3 reads CSVQGRGVETQYF. CDR3 nucleotides: TGCAGCGTCCAGGGAAGGGGCGTAGAGACCCAGTACTTC.

V and J are TRBV12-3 or TRBV12-4 and TRBJ2-7, with D possibly TRBD1 on 6 matching bases. CDR3 length: 12 amino acids. The V and J ends lost 6 bases and 6 bases respectively, with 12 bases between them. The CDR3: CASSLDSSEQYF. The CDR3 nucleotides read TGTGCCAGCAGCCTGGACAGCTCCGAGCAGTACTTC.

In this sample, this clonotype turned up once. The chain carries TRBV3-1 and TRBJ2-4; 9 bases are shared with TRBD1. Trimming removed 4 bases from V and 0 bases from J; junction bases left unmatched: 4. Germline V gene sequence: CDR1 LGHDT, CDR2 YNNKEL (reference sequence). The CDR3 runs 16 residues. CDR3 in DNA: TGTGCCAGCAGCCTAACAGGGGGCGCAGCCAAAAACATTCAGTACTTC. This encodes CASSLTGGAAKNIQYF.

This clonotype appeared a few times. CDR3 protein: CSVDSGNTEAFF. CDR3 sequence (DNA): TGCAGCGTTGATTCCGGAAACACTGAAGCTTTCTTT. This chain links TRBV29-1 with TRBJ1-1; no firm D call. CDR3 length equals 12 residues. V was cut by 3 bases and J by 2 bases, with 7 bases left in between. Germline assignment: CDR1 SQVTM and CDR2 ANQGSEA.

The table lists this clonotype with many counts. The V call is TRBV18, the J call TRBJ1-6; possible D gene TRBD1, 5 bases. Trimming shortened V by 4 bases and J by 6 bases, and 13 bases separated the two germline ends. The CDR3 sequence is 15 residues long. The germline V gene has CDR1 KGHSH and CDR2 LQKENI. The CDR3 sequence: CASSRAMRGNSPLHF. The CDR3 DNA is TGTGCCAGCTCACGGGCCATGAGGGGTAATTCACCCCTCCACTTT.

This clonotype was counted between two and nine times. The genes are TRBV29-1 and TRBJ2-5; D is uncertain. CDR3 size: 12 residues. The V and J ends lost 5 bases and 2 bases respectively, with 9 bases between them. Germline V gives CDR1 SQVTM, CDR2 ANQGSEA. For the CDR3, the DNA is TGCAGCGTTCCCTTTCCTCAAGAGACCCAGTACTTC. It codes for CSVPFPQETQYF.

This CDR3 is CASKATATLYEQYF. As DNA, the CDR3 is TGTGCCAGTAAAGCGACAGCTACCCTCTACGAGCAGTACTTC. The chain has TRBV19 and TRBJ2-7, with a weak D call TRBD1 (5 bases). The CDR3 runs 14 residues. CDR1 is LNHDA and CDR2 is SQIVND in the germline V gene (reference sequence). V shed 7 bases and J shed 3 bases, with 16 bases lying between them.

In this sample, this clonotype turned up many times. V gene TRBV4-3 combines with J gene TRBJ1-1, with 7 bases lining up with TRBD1. Germline assignment: CDR1 LGHNA and CDR2 YSLEER. V shed 6 bases, J shed 1 base, and the junction held 2 bases outside the gene matches. The CDR3 spans 13 residues. The CDR3 DNA reads as TGCGCCAGCAGGCGGACAGGGAACACTGAAGCTTTCTTT. It is translated as CASRRTGNTEAFF.

The genes are TRBV6-2 or TRBV6-3 and TRBJ1-4; no clear D gene. CDR1 is MNHEY, CDR2 SVGEGT, per germline. V was clipped by 5 bases and J by 8 bases, with 12 bases between them. The CDR3 covers 13 residues. The CDR3 sequence: CASSRAAGEKLFF. CDR3 bases: TGTGCCAGCAGTCGGGCCGCCGGGGAAAAACTGTTTTTT.

This clonotype was observed many times. This chain joins TRBV9 and TRBJ1-3, with D unclear. Trimming left V 0 bases short and J 1 base short, with 17 bases between. This CDR3 region has 18 residues. The germline gives CDR1 SGDLS, CDR2 YYNGEE. CDR3 residues: CASSVAAWFSGSGNTIYF. Here the CDR3 DNA reads TGTGCCAGCAGCGTAGCTGCTTGGTTCAGCGGTTCTGGAAACACCATATATTTT.

This clonotype occurred a few times. V and J are TRBV5-5 and TRBJ1-1, with 8 nucleotides matching TRBD1. The junction had 5 bases not matched to a gene; V was cut back by 4 bases and J by 3 bases. This CDR3 comprises 14 residues. The V gene's germline CDR1 is SGHKS and CDR2 YYEKEE (reference sequence). CDR3 in DNA: TGTGCCAGCAGCCCAGGGGGCAGGGACACTGAAGCTTTCTTT. Its protein is CASSPGGRDTEAFF.

This clonotype was seen at least ten times. This sequence joins TRBV11-2 and TRBJ1-6, with TRBD1 as a possible D gene (6 bases). V gave up 1 base and J gave up 4 bases, with 11 bases separating them. Germline assignment: CDR1 SGHAT and CDR2 FQNNGV. This CDR3 contains 16 residues. The CDR3 sequence: CASSLGTAPYNSPLHF. CDR3 coding DNA: TGTGCCAGCAGCTTAGGGACAGCCCCTTATAATTCACCCCTCCACTTT.